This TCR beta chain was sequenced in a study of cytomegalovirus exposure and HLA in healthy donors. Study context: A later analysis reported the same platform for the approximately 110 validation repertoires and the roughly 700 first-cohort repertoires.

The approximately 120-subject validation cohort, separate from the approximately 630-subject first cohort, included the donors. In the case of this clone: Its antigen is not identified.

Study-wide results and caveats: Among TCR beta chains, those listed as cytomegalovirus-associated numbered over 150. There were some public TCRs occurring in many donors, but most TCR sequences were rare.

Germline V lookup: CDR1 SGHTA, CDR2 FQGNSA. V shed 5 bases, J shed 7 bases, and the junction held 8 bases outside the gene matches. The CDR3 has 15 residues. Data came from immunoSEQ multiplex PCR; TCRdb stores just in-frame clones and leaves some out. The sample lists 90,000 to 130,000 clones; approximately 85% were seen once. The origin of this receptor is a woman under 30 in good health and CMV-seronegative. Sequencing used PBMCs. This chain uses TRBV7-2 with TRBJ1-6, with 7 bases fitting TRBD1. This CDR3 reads CASSTTGTANSPLHF. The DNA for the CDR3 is TGTGCCAGCAGCACCACCGGGACAGCAAATTCACCCCTCCACTTT.